This section outlines one T cell receptor (beta chain) sequence together with its context. Its antigen has not been determined. No much larger clone is present one base from it, and per-base qualities are unavailable. This record comes from a study of shared clonotypes between healthy human individuals (dated by TCRdb to 2019 to 2021). The study in broad terms: A few men and two women, aged 18 to 49 years, made up the cohort. To increase sequencing depth and limit assay-specific biases, different laboratories used diverse techniques to prepare libraries and sequence TCR repertoires. Leukapheresis yielded between about 0.94 and 8.9 billion PBMCs per donor. For each donor, CD4 naive and CD4 memory were each run on three plates, CD8 naive on two plates, and CD8 memory on one plate. To estimate repertoire size and how much clonotype sharing occurs between individuals, the study deeply sequenced the blood TCR repertoires of roughly 5 healthy adults.

Overall results and qualifications from the work: Sampling was restricted to blood, and TCR repertoires in tissue are likely to differ from TCR repertoires in blood. Higher generation probabilities were observed for clonotypes shared by all four sorted-subset donors than for non-shared clonotypes. The genetic and exposure-history diversity represented was limited by the small number of donors. Approximately 5% of naive CD4, 3.5% of naive CD8, roughly 2.4% of memory CD4, and 0.35% to 0.5% of memory CD8 clonotypes were shared across several donors. Naive subsets generally had larger estimated clonotype richness than memory subsets. Pairwise subsampling led to the expectation that sequencing depth would affect the degree of clonotype sharing among donors. Incomplete sequencing was indicated by rarefaction of sorted-subset datasets, despite the large sequencing depth.

Healthy HIV-negative adults with no recently reported acute infections or vaccinations were included as donors. Only Caucasian adults living in Nashville, Tennessee, USA were represented among the donors. CD4+ T cells were enriched by magnetic negative selection, after which naive cells were positively selected on CD45RA and the negative fraction was taken as the memory subset. Blood was obtained by leukapheresis, after which PBMCs were separated by Ficoll-Histopaque density gradient centrifugation and cryopreserved in liquid nitrogen vapor phase. Analytical flow cytometry was used to check the purity and quantity of every magnetically sorted T cell population. Genomic DNA was isolated from every sorted fraction and measured by UV absorbance on a Nanodrop 2000c. Using the deep immunoSEQ assay, TCR CDR3 regions were amplified from genomic DNA by multiplex PCR. Extracted genomic DNA from each cell subset was distributed evenly across all wells of several immunoSEQ 96-well plates, and each plate was treated as a replicate. For sorted subsets, approximately 210 ng genomic DNA, equal to tens of thousands of T cell genomes, was loaded into each replicate PCR. Purified libraries were quantified with a Qubit 3.0 fluorometer, sized on a Bioanalyzer 2100, and re-quantified with the KAPA Library Quantification kit. Every immunoSEQ 96-well plate was sequenced on a dedicated single-read 150-cycle Illumina NextSeq 550 flow cell. In the paper's pipeline: Because only junctional sequences without quality scores were contained in the immunoSEQ output, filtering matching that applied to full-length reads could not be performed. To assign V/J genes and CDR3, sequences were annotated using PyIR, a Python wrapper for IgBLAST v1.9, with IMGT germline references. Reads were removed for weak V/J assignments (E-value above 1e-6), missing CDR3, stop codons, out-of-frame junctions, or ambiguous translated residues. A V3J clonotype was defined by an identical inferred V gene, J gene, and CDR3 amino acid sequence. The percentage overlap between two repertoires was calculated by dividing the number of shared unique clonotypes by the size of the smaller repertoire. Richness of each repertoire was evaluated using RTK rarefaction, the Chao1 estimator, and Recon v2.1 estimates of unobserved clonotypes. Generation probabilities were computed with OLGA for all TCRbeta clonotypes obtained by the gDNA method from four donors. The table comes from immuneACCESS by way of TCRdb, which keeps in-frame sequences with V and J called. Part of the clones is missing from these tables; in studies checked, under half for an unresolved V gene and the rest for unknown reasons. V and J calls plus clone size are reproduced from that table; the DNA served to infer D and trimming. This sample is represented by 2 million to 2.5 million clones; around 90% of them were singletons. Jointly, the top ten make up more than 0.35% of the sample.

The sample taken for sequencing was naive CD4+ T cells from PBMCs. This sample's cell subset or site label indicates: CD45RA+ positively selected. The clonotype was recovered from a young man in good health. Some clones in this sample may be carry-over from other donors' samples.

The bases are TGCGCCAGCAGCCACCAGTTCAGGACAGGGGGTTGGAACACTGAAGCTTTCTTT. It encodes CASSHQFRTGGWNTEAFF. The V gene is TRBV4-1 and the J gene is TRBJ1-1, with 10 junctional bases fitting TRBD1. The CDR3 measures 18 amino acids from cysteine to phenylalanine. CDR3 DNA is the only sequence kept; it has 54 bases, read in frame from the first base. According to the germline V gene, CDR1 reads MGHRA and CDR2 reads YSYEKL. The germline V and J ends show losses of 3 bases and 1 base respectively, and no gene match explains 11 bases of the junction.